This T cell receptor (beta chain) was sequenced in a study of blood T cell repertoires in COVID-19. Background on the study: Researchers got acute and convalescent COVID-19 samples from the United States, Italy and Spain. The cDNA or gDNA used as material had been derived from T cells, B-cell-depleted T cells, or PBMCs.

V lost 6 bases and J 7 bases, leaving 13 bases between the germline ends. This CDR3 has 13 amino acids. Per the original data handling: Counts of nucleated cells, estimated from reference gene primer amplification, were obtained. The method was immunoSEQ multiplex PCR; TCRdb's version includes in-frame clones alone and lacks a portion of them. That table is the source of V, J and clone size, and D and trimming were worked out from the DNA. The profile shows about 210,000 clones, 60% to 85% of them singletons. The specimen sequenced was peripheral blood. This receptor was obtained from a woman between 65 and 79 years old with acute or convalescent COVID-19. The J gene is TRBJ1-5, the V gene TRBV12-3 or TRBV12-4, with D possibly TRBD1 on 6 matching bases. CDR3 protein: CASSPGGGQPQHF. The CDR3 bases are TGTGCCAGCAGCCCGGGGGGCGGCCAGCCCCAGCATTTT.